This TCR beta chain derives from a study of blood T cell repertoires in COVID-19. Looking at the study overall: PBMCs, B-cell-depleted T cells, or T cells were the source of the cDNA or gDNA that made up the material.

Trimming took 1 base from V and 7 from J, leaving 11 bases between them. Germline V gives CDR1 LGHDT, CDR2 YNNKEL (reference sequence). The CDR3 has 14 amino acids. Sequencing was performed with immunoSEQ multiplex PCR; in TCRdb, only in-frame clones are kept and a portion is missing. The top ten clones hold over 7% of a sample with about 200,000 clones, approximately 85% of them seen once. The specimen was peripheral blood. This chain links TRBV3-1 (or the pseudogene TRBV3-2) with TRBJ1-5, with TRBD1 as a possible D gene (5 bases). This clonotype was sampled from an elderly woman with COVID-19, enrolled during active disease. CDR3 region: CASSQATGKQPQHF. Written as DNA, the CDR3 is TGTGCCAGCAGCCAAGCAACAGGAAAACAGCCCCAGCATTTT.